This TCR beta chain is drawn from a study of CXCR3-negative and CXCR3-positive naive CD8 T cells. The CDR3 has 14 residues. CDR1 SQVTM and CDR2 ANQGSEA come from the germline V gene. Through 5' RACE with UMI labels, the TRB cDNA libraries were prepared. TCRdb re-called the 5' RACE reads; every CDR3 protein appears as one record, without DNA. The record lists tens of thousands of distinct CDR3 sequences, of which the ten most abundant hold roughly 15%. The chain couples TRBV29-1 to TRBJ1-3; TCRdb lists TRBD1, though no DNA is available to test this call. The specimen was memory CD8+ T cells from blood. The receptor was isolated from a human donor in good health. Some clones in this sample may be carry-over from other donors' samples. Here the CDR3 reads CSVGGGHLGNTIYF.